The sequence of this T cell receptor beta chain was determined in a study of Ad26.COV2.S vaccination and SARS-CoV-2 variants. Overall study: Vaccine-arm donor from the placebo-controlled COV1001 Ad26.COV2.S trial. Study outcomes and limitations: It was reported that spike-specific CD8+ and CD4+ T cell responses were substantially broad after vaccination. It was found that vaccine and placebo recipients had similar non-spike TCR breadth.

Germline V gene data show CDR1 as SGHTA and CDR2 as FQGNSA. The CDR3 is 17 amino acids. V lost 5 bases, J lost 0 bases, and 18 bases lay in between. This clone appeared a single time. Its specificity is unknown. The treatment denotes: about 20 received Ad26.COV2.S at low or high dose, single or two shots; 5 received placebo; per-sample allocation not given. On day 63 after the first injection, vaccine and placebo recipients gave samples. TCRdb keeps only in-frame clones here, not all; method: immunoSEQ multiplex PCR. The sample shows hundreds of thousands of clones, roughly 90% of them seen only once. V and J are TRBV7-2 and TRBJ2-3; D uncertain. This sequence originates from a person between 18 and 65 years old who received the Ad26.COV2.S COVID-19 vaccine or a placebo. Sequencing used peripheral blood, obtained in a trial of Ad26.COV2.S vaccine versus placebo. CDR3 sequence: CASSKRTKTSSTDTQYF. Here the CDR3 DNA reads TGTGCCAGCAGCAAACGGACCAAGACCTCTAGCACAGATACGCAGTATTTT.